The 15 T cell receptor beta chains below all came from one sample that was sequenced in a study of cytomegalovirus exposure and HLA in healthy donors. The PCR was carried out with 60 Vbeta primers and 13 Jbeta primers. Clones were sequenced by immunoSEQ multiplex PCR, and TCRdb holds only the in-frame ones, with some missing. The sample has about 170,000 clones, 73% seen once. Material: PBMCs. All receptors come from a woman in her late teens or twenties in good health and CMV-seropositive.

The chain couples TRBV27 to TRBJ2-5; TRBD1 agrees at 8 bases. The J call may be mistaken, given a closer DNA end match to TRBJ2-7. This CDR3 region has 17 residues. Germline CDR1 is MNHEY and CDR2 is SMNVEV (reference sequence). The CDR3 DNA reads TGTGCCAGCAGTTTAAAGTACCCGGACAGGGACGTCTACGAGCAGTACTTC. It specifies CASSLKYPDRDVYEQYF.

V usage is TRBV7-2 and J usage is TRBJ2-3; 10 bases align to TRBD2. This CDR3 comprises 17 residues. Germline V gene data show CDR1 as SGHTA and CDR2 as FQGNSA. Trimming at V came to 3 bases and at J to 5 bases, leaving 11 bases not matched to a gene. The DNA of the CDR3 is TGTGCCAGCAGCTTCTCCGCCCTAGCGGGGGCGGAAGATACGCAGTATTTT. Translated, it gives CASSFSALAGAEDTQYF.

A word on this clone: A read error may produce the germline difference seen at one junction end. This chain links TRBV7-9 with TRBJ1-6; tentative D call: TRBD1 (6 bases). Germline lookup yields CDR1 SEHNR and CDR2 FQNEAQ (reference sequence). The CDR3 has 13 amino acids. The CDR3 region is CSSSSYRVSPLHF. CDR3 coding DNA: TGTTCCAGCAGCAGTTACAGGGTGTCACCCCTCCACTTT.

This clone occurred once. The J gene is TRBJ2-7, the V gene TRBV6-5, with 10 nucleotides matching TRBD1. V shed 2 bases and J 6 bases; nucleotides not matched to a gene: 4. In germline, CDR1 is MNHEY, CDR2 SVGAGI. The CDR3 totals 14 residues. CDR3 bases: TGTGCCAGCAGTTACGGACAGGGGGTCGGCGAGCAGTACTTC. This translates into CASSYGQGVGEQYF.

This clone was picked up a small number of times. The CDR3 here is CASSPVLGGSLGDTIYF. Written as DNA, the CDR3 is TGCGCCAGCAGCCCCGTCCTAGGCGGCTCCTTAGGGGACACCATATATTTT. The chain carries TRBV4-3 and TRBJ1-3; TRBD1 might be the D (5 bases). The CDR3 consists of 17 residues. In germline, CDR1 is LGHNA, CDR2 YSLEER. V was shortened by 4 bases and J by 8 bases, with 24 bases between the two germline ends.

The V gene is TRBV10-3, the J gene TRBJ2-7, with TRBD1 as a possible D gene (5 bases). The CDR3 contains 14 residues. Trimming took off 4 bases at V and 3 bases at J, with 13 bases between the two ends. CDR1 and CDR2 from the germline V gene are ENHRY and SYGVKD. This CDR3 is CAISGSTDLYEQYF. The CDR3, as DNA: TGTGCCATCAGTGGATCGACAGACCTCTACGAGCAGTACTTC.

The gene calls are TRBV29-1 and TRBJ2-3; a weak D match, TRBD2 (8 bases). The V gene lost 7 bases and the J gene lost 5 bases, with 22 bases spanning the gap. Germline V CDR1 and CDR2: SQVTM, ANQGSEA. The length of the CDR3 is 15 residues. The CDR3 reads CSGGRTGEDRDTQYF. CDR3 bases: TGCAGCGGCGGGAGGACAGGAGAGGACCGAGATACGCAGTATTTT.

The gene calls are TRBV11-3 and TRBJ2-5, with 13 bases lining up with TRBD2. This CDR3 has 16 residues. Per the germline V gene, CDR1 is SGHNT and CDR2 is YENEEA. The junction had 7 bases not matched to a gene; V was cut back by 4 bases and J by 5 bases. CDR3 sequence reads: CASSSGLAGVKETQYF. The CDR3 DNA reads TGTGCCAGCAGCTCCGGACTAGCGGGGGTAAAGGAGACCCAGTACTTC.

V usage is TRBV15 and J usage is TRBJ1-4; tentatively, D is TRBD1 (5 bases). CDR3 length equals 18 residues. Germline CDR1 LNHNV, CDR2 YYDKDF (reference sequence). V lost 0 bases to trimming and J lost 2 bases, with 16 bases between them. The CDR3 coding sequence is TGTGCCACCAGCAGAGATATCGGCGGGGCGGGGACTAATGAAAAACTGTTTTTT. Residues: CATSRDIGGAGTNEKLFF.

This chain connects TRBV28 to TRBJ2-2; maybe TRBD1 (6 bases). The CDR3 contains 16 residues. Germline CDR1 MDHEN, CDR2 SYDVKM. Trimming left V 3 bases short and J 1 base short, with 12 bases between. The CDR3 loop is CASSLILQGNTGELFF. The DNA of the CDR3 is TGTGCCAGCAGTTTGATTCTACAGGGGAACACCGGGGAGCTGTTTTTT.

The chain combines TRBV7-3 with TRBJ2-2; TRBD2 agrees at 10 bases. Germline CDR1 reads SGHTA; CDR2 reads FQGTGA. The CDR3 sequence is 19 residues long. Trimming removed 4 bases from V and 1 base from J; junction bases left unmatched: 12. The DNA for the CDR3 is TGTGCCAGCAGCTCCCGGGGTAGCGGGGGGCTCGTGAACACCGGGGAGCTGTTTTTT. This sequence encodes CASSSRGSGGLVNTGELFF.

This chain uses TRBV7-9 with TRBJ1-2, with D hard to call. This CDR3 contains 14 residues. V was shortened by 2 bases and J by 6 bases, with 13 bases between the two germline ends. Germline V CDR1 and CDR2: SEHNR, FQNEAQ (reference sequence). The CDR3: CASSLWEPGDGYTF. For the CDR3, the DNA is TGTGCCAGCAGCTTATGGGAGCCTGGGGATGGCTACACCTTC.

The rearrangement uses TRBV11-3 and TRBJ2-2; D is possibly TRBD1 (6 bases). V was trimmed by 5 bases and J by 7 bases, leaving 17 bases between them. Germline assignment: CDR1 SGHNT and CDR2 YENEEA. CDR3 length: 15 residues. The DNA for the CDR3 is TGTGCCAGCAGCCCCCGGACAGCACCAGGCGGGGAGCTGTTTTTT. It yields the protein CASSPRTAPGGELFF.

This chain connects TRBV28 to TRBJ2-3; D perhaps matches TRBD2 (5 bases). The CDR3 has 15 residues. The ends were cut back, 4 bases at V and 0 bases at J, with 11 bases in the middle. Germline CDR1 reads MDHEN; CDR2 reads SYDVKM. In DNA form, the CDR3 reads TGTGCCAGCAGTTCCTCCGGGGTTAGCACAGATACGCAGTATTTT. It translates to CASSSSGVSTDTQYF.

This chain joins TRBV15 and TRBJ2-7, with 10 bases lining up with TRBD1. Germline V gene data show CDR1 as LNHNV and CDR2 as YYDKDF (reference sequence). This CDR3 spans 12 amino acids. Germline trimming cut 5 bases from V and 6 bases from J; bases unmatched to any gene: 1. CDR3 amino acids: CATSRTGGEQYF. In DNA form, the CDR3 reads TGTGCCACCAGCCGGACAGGGGGCGAGCAGTACTTC.